These T cell receptor beta chains were read from a single sample in a study of CD8 T cells in Susac syndrome. TCRdb reprocessed the immunoSEQ multiplex PCR reads via MiXCR and lists one record per CDR3 protein. This sample yields about 300,000 distinct CDR3 sequences, of which roughly 84% are seen a single time; over 0.095% belongs to the top ten. Sequenced material: CD8+ T cells from PBMCs. The receptor source for this set is a human donor with multiple sclerosis. The CDR3 runs from the conserved cysteine through the conserved F or W. The order of the fields is J gene, V gene, clone size, D gene, CDR3 DNA, CDR3 protein. A D gene is named only where the DNA matches it firmly. Not all rows give a size; the values are once, few, many and, for expanded clones, a class.

J: TRBJ1-5; V: TRBV28; size: -; D: -; DNA: TGTGCCAGCAGTTTACCCGGACAGTCTCAGCCCCAGCATTTT; CDR3: CASSLPGQSQPQHF
J: TRBJ1-2; V: TRBV3-1; size: -; D: -; DNA: TGTGCCAGCAGCCAAGAGGGACTAGATGGCTACACCTTC; CDR3: CASSQEGLDGYTF
J: TRBJ2-7; V: TRBV11-1; size: -; D: TRBD2; DNA: TGTGCCAGCAGCACTCCAGCGGGAGGGCCTCTTTACGAGCAGTACTTC; CDR3: CASSTPAGGPLYEQYF
J: TRBJ2-4; V: TRBV19; size: -; D: -; DNA: TGTGCCAGTAGTATAGTACTAGCCAACATTCAGTACTTC; CDR3: CASSIVLANIQYF
J: TRBJ1-1; V: TRBV3-1; size: once; D: -; DNA: TGTGCCAGCAGCCAAGTACGCCCCGGCCTTCGGACTGAAGCTTTCTTT; CDR3: CASSQVRPGLRTEAFF
J: TRBJ2-1; V: TRBV27; size: -; D: -; DNA: TGTGCCAGCAGATTGGGGCATGAGCAGTTCTTC; CDR3: CASRLGHEQFF
J: TRBJ2-6; V: TRBV3-1; size: -; D: -; DNA: TGTGCCAGCAGCCAGGATGCCAGCTCACTCCTCTCTGGGGCCAACGTCCTGACTTTC; CDR3: CASSQDASSLLSGANVLTF
J: TRBJ2-7; V: TRBV9; size: -; D: TRBD1; DNA: TGTGCCAGCAGCGTAGGATCAGGGGGTAAGGAGCAGTACTTC; CDR3: CASSVGSGGKEQYF
J: TRBJ1-5; V: TRBV15; size: -; D: -; DNA: TGTGCCACCAGCAGAGATGGAGCAGGCAACCCCCCCAATTGGCAGCCCCAGCATTTT; CDR3: CATSRDGAGNPPNWQPQHF
J: TRBJ2-1; V: TRBV15; size: once; D: -; DNA: TGTGCCACCAGCAGAAATAGGGATGAGCAGTTCTTC; CDR3: CATSRNRDEQFF
J: TRBJ2-1; V: TRBV13; size: -; D: TRBD2; DNA: TGTGCCAGCAGCCCTAGCGGGTTGCCCTACAATGAGCAGTTCTTC; CDR3: CASSPSGLPYNEQFF
J: TRBJ1-1; V: TRBV19; size: -; D: TRBD1; DNA: TGTGCCAGTAGTTGGTGGGACAGCGCTGAAGCTTTCTTT; CDR3: CASSWWDSAEAFF
J: TRBJ1-2; V: TRBV28; size: -; D: -; DNA: TGTGCCAGCAGTTTATGGGAGGAAGACTATGGCTACACCTTC; CDR3: CASSLWEEDYGYTF
J: TRBJ2-3; V: TRBV28; size: -; D: -; DNA: TGTGCCAGCAATCCGACAGCGGATAACACAGATACGCAGTATTTT; CDR3: CASNPTADNTDTQYF
J: TRBJ2-5; V: TRBV29-1; size: -; D: -; DNA: TGCAGCGTGAGAACAAGGGACCGGCCGCAAGAGACCCAGTACTTC; CDR3: CSVRTRDRPQETQYF
J: TRBJ2-7; V: TRBV27; size: -; D: -; DNA: TGTGCCAGCAGTCTCGGGACTCAGCTCTACGAGCAGTACTTC; CDR3: CASSLGTQLYEQYF
J: TRBJ2-2; V: TRBV27; size: -; D: TRBD2; DNA: TGTGCCAGCAGTATCCTACTAGCGGGAGGGCCGTGGGGGGAGCTGTTTTTT; CDR3: CASSILLAGGPWGELFF
J: TRBJ2-1; V: TRBV20-1; size: -; D: -; DNA: TGCAGTGCTAGGGGTCCAGAGGTCGATGAGCAGTTCTTC; CDR3: CSARGPEVDEQFF
J: TRBJ1-1; V: TRBV5-1; size: -; D: TRBD1; DNA: TGCGCCAGCAGCTTAAATACACGGACAGGGGGTTTGAACACTGAAGCTTTCTTT; CDR3: CASSLNTRTGGLNTEAFF
J: TRBJ2-3; V: TRBV6-2/TRBV6-3; size: -; D: TRBD2; DNA: TGTGCCAGCAGTTACCTAACTAGCGATAGCACAGATACGCAGTATTTT; CDR3: CASSYLTSDSTDTQYF
J: TRBJ1-3; V: TRBV9; size: -; D: -; DNA: TGTGCCAGCAGCGTAGAAGGAACGCAAGGAAACACCATATATTTT; CDR3: CASSVEGTQGNTIYF
J: TRBJ2-1; V: TRBV30; size: -; D: -; DNA: TGTGCCTGGAGTTCACTAGCCCCTTACAATGAGCAGTTCTTC; CDR3: CAWSSLAPYNEQFF
J: TRBJ2-1; V: TRBV9; size: -; D: TRBD2; DNA: TGTGCCAGCAGCGTAGTGGGTAGCGGGCACAATGAGCAGTTCTTC; CDR3: CASSVVGSGHNEQFF
J: TRBJ1-1; V: TRBV28; size: -; D: -; DNA: TGTGCCAGCAGCCTGGGTCGGGCTGAAGCTTTCTTT; CDR3: CASSLGRAEAFF
J: TRBJ2-5; V: TRBV30; size: -; D: -; DNA: TGTGCCTGGAGTGGACCTAGGGGGGATTGGAACCAAGAGACCCAGTACTTC; CDR3: CAWSGPRGDWNQETQYF
J: TRBJ2-1; V: TRBV5-6; size: -; D: -; DNA: TGTGCCTCGGAGGGGGCCCCCAATGAGCAGTTCTTC; CDR3: CASEGAPNEQFF
J: TRBJ1-5; V: TRBV3-1; size: -; D: TRBD1; DNA: TGTGCCAGCAGCCAGACAGGGGGAAGGCAGCCCCAGCATTTT; CDR3: CASSQTGGRQPQHF
J: TRBJ2-1; V: TRBV6-1; size: -; D: -; DNA: TGTGCCAGCAGTGTAGGAGGGGAAGGGATACACAATGAGCAGTTCTTC; CDR3: CASSVGGEGIHNEQFF
J: TRBJ2-1; V: TRBV27; size: once; D: -; DNA: TGTGCCAGCAGTTTCATGGGTGAGCAGTTCTTC; CDR3: CASSFMGEQFF
J: TRBJ2-3; V: TRBV7-9; size: -; D: -; DNA: TGTGCCAGCAGCTTCGAGGGGACCACAGATACGCAGTATTTT; CDR3: CASSFEGTTDTQYF
J: TRBJ1-5; V: TRBV27; size: -; D: TRBD1; DNA: TGTGCCAGCAGTTTAAGGGGTAGGGGCAGGGGGCTCGGCAATCAGCCCCAGCATTTT; CDR3: CASSLRGRGRGLGNQPQHF
J: TRBJ2-7; V: TRBV7-9; size: -; D: TRBD1; DNA: TGTGCCAGCAGCAAACCGGGACAGGGGGCGTCCGAGCAGTACTTC; CDR3: CASSKPGQGASEQYF
J: TRBJ2-5; V: TRBV11-2; size: -; D: TRBD2; DNA: TGTGCCAGCAGCTTGGGCCCCTTGTCGGGAGGACCTCAAGAGACCCAGTACTTC; CDR3: CASSLGPLSGGPQETQYF
J: TRBJ2-1; V: TRBV6-5; size: -; D: -; DNA: TGTGCCAGCAGTTACTCCTCGGGAGAGACCTACAATGAGCAGTTCTTC; CDR3: CASSYSSGETYNEQFF
J: TRBJ1-1; V: TRBV20-1; size: -; D: -; DNA: TGCAGGGACCTGGGGGTTAATGAAGCTTTCTTT; CDR3: CRDLGVNEAFF
J: TRBJ1-3; V: TRBV12-3/TRBV12-4; size: once; D: -; DNA: TGTGCCAGCAGTTTCCAGGCAGGGAGGAGTGCTGGAAACACCATATATTTT; CDR3: CASSFQAGRSAGNTIYF
J: TRBJ1-2; V: TRBV2; size: -; D: -; DNA: TGTGCCAGCAGGGGCATCCGGACGGCTAACTATGGCTACACCTTC; CDR3: CASRGIRTANYGYTF
J: TRBJ2-5; V: TRBV11-1; size: -; D: TRBD2; DNA: TGTGCCAGCGGGTCTAGCGGGATACAAGAGACCCAGTACTTC; CDR3: CASGSSGIQETQYF
J: TRBJ2-3; V: TRBV19; size: -; D: TRBD2; DNA: TGTGCCAGTAGTTCCATAGCGGGAGGCTCGACCCGCACAGATACGCAGTATTTT; CDR3: CASSSIAGGSTRTDTQYF
J: TRBJ2-1; V: TRBV30; size: -; D: TRBD2; DNA: TGTGCCTGGAGCGCTCTAGCGGCCTCCTACAATGAGCAGTTCTTC; CDR3: CAWSALAASYNEQFF
J: TRBJ2-5; V: TRBV7-3; size: -; D: TRBD2; DNA: TGTGCCAGCAGCTTAACTGGTCTAGCGGGAGGAAAAGAGACCCAGTACTTC; CDR3: CASSLTGLAGGKETQYF
J: TRBJ1-2; V: TRBV27; size: -; D: -; DNA: TGTGCCAGCAGCCCCGTGGGGGGGGGAGATGGCTACACCTTC; CDR3: CASSPVGGGDGYTF
J: TRBJ2-5; V: TRBV19; size: -; D: TRBD2; DNA: TGTGCCAGTAGTCCCACCCAGCGGGAGGGGGAGACCCAGTACTTC; CDR3: CASSPTQREGETQYF
J: TRBJ2-1; V: TRBV7-9; size: -; D: -; DNA: TGTGCCAGCAGCTTAGATGACTTAGCGGCCGGGAGCTCCTACAATGAGCAGTTCTTC; CDR3: CASSLDDLAAGSSYNEQFF
J: TRBJ1-6; V: TRBV11-3; size: -; D: -; DNA: TGTGCCAGCAGCGTAGGGCCGGAGAATTCACCCCTCCACTTT; CDR3: CASSVGPENSPLHF
J: TRBJ1-1; V: TRBV7-9; size: -; D: -; DNA: TGTGCCAGCACTTGGGGCACTGAAGCTTTCTTT; CDR3: CASTWGTEAFF
J: TRBJ2-1; V: TRBV28; size: -; D: -; DNA: TGTGCCAGCAGTTTAGTAGGGCTCTCCTACAATGAGCAGTTCTTC; CDR3: CASSLVGLSYNEQFF
J: TRBJ1-5; V: TRBV19; size: -; D: -; DNA: TGTGCCAGTAGCCCGGGGGGAGTTCAGCCCCAGCATTTT; CDR3: CASSPGGVQPQHF
J: TRBJ2-2; V: TRBV12-3/TRBV12-4; size: -; D: TRBD2; DNA: TGTGCCAGCAGTTTAAGGACTAGCGGAGCCGGGGAGCTGTTTTTT; CDR3: CASSLRTSGAGELFF